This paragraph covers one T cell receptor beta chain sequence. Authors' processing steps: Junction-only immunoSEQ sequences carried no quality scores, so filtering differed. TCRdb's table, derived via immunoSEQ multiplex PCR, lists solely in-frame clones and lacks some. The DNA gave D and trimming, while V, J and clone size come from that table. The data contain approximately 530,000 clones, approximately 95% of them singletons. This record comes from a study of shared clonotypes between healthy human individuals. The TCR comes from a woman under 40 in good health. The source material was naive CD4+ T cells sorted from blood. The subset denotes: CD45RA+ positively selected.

CDR3 sequence: CAWSGDRETRGNQPQHF. The CDR3 bases are TGTGCCTGGAGTGGTGACAGGGAGACGCGGGGCAATCAGCCCCAGCATTTT. This sequence joins TRBV30 and TRBJ1-5; 7 nucleotides agree with TRBD1. J gave up 2 bases and V 1 base, and 11 bases lay outside the gene matches. In germline, CDR1 is GTSNPN, CDR2 SVGIG (reference sequence). This CDR3 is built from 17 residues.